Below are 4 T cell receptor beta chains sequenced from a single sample in a study of blood T cell repertoires in COVID-19 (TCRdb year 2020). Libraries were made using the immunoSEQ multiplex PCR assay. The table comes from immuneACCESS by way of TCRdb, which keeps in-frame sequences with V and J called. Part of the clones is missing from these tables; in studies checked, under half for an unresolved V gene and the rest for unknown reasons. This sample lists 160,000 or so clones; 80% to 90% were detected once. The top ten clones comprise around 16% of the sample. Sequencing was done on a sample of peripheral blood. These TCRs come from a woman aged 40 to 50 with acute or convalescent COVID-19.

V is TRBV30 and J is TRBJ1-1; 10 nucleotides align to TRBD1. Trimming at V came to 1 base and at J to 0 bases, leaving 8 bases not matched to a gene. Germline V lookup: CDR1 GTSNPN, CDR2 SVGIG (reference sequence). The CDR3 spans 17 residues. The CDR3 spells CAWSDWGTGVMNTEAFF. CDR3 DNA sequence: TGTGCCTGGAGTGACTGGGGGACAGGGGTCATGAACACTGAAGCTTTCTTT. Full variable domain (missing parts from reference TRBV30 and TRBJ1-1): SQTIHQWPATLVQPVGSPLSLECTVEGTSNPNLYWYRQAAGRGLQLLFYSVGIGQISSEVPQNLSASRPQDRQFILSSKKLLLSDSGFYLCAWSDWGTGVMNTEAFFGQGTRLTVV.

V and J are TRBV2 and TRBJ1-2, with TRBD1 as a possible D gene (5 bases). CDR3 length: 14 amino acids. V lost 7 bases and J 5 bases, leaving 17 bases between the germline ends. Germline V CDR1 and CDR2: SNHLY, FYNNEI. The CDR3 DNA sequence: TGTGCCAGCACCCAGGAGGGCAGGGTATATGGCTACACCTTC. Its translation: CASTQEGRVYGYTF.

The rearrangement links TRBV5-4 to TRBJ1-6, with 10 bases identical to TRBD1. Losses at the gene ends were 0 bases for V and 8 bases for J; bases not matched to a gene: 5. CDR1 and CDR2 (germline): SGHNT, YYREEE (reference sequence). CDR3 size: 16 residues. CDR3 sequence: CASSLGQGAADSPLHF. The CDR3 nucleotides read TGTGCCAGCAGCTTGGGACAGGGGGCGGCGGATTCACCCCTCCACTTT.

This rearrangement joins TRBV5-1 to TRBJ1-2, with 7 positions matching TRBD1. With 4 bases clipped from V and 3 bases from J, the junction kept 9 bases outside the gene matches. Per the germline V gene, CDR1 is SGHRS and CDR2 is YFSETQ. The CDR3 covers 15 residues. The CDR3: CASSPTGQDHYGYTF. CDR3 DNA: TGCGCCAGCAGCCCTACCGGACAGGATCACTATGGCTACACCTTC.